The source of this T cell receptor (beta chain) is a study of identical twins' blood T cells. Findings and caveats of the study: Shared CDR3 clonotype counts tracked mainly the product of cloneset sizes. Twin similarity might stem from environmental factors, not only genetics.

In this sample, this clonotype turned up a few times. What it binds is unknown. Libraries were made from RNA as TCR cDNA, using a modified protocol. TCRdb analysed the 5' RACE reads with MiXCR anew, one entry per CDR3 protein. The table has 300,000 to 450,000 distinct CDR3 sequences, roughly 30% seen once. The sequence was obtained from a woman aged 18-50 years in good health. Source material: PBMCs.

CDR3 nucleotides: TGCAGCGTTGGGACTTCCTCCTACAATGAGCAGTTCTTC. Its translation is CSVGTSSYNEQFF. The rearrangement joins TRBV29-1 to TRBJ2-1; D might be TRBD2 (5 bases). From germline, CDR1 is SQVTM and CDR2 ANQGSEA. V was pared by 4 bases and J by 0 bases, with 7 bases between. This CDR3 region has 13 residues.